This T cell receptor (beta chain) originates from a study of blood T cell repertoires in COVID-19. Study-wide background: Acute and convalescent COVID-19 samples came from the United States, Italy and Spain. PBMCs, B-cell-depleted T cells, or T cells provided the cDNA or gDNA that made up the material.

Those who participated ranged in age from 18 to 89 years and resided in around 22 US areas. From germline, CDR1 is MDHEN and CDR2 SYDVKM. CDR3 length equals 13 residues. With 5 bases removed from V and 9 bases from J, the gap between germline ends came to 17 bases. As handled by the study authors: How many nucleated cells were present was estimated from reference gene primer amplification. Here immunoSEQ multiplex PCR was the method, and the copy in TCRdb shows in-frame clones only, minus some. D and trimming were read from the DNA, whereas the V and J calls and clone size are those reported in that table. The sample lists about 220,000 clones, 84% occurring once.

The rearrangement uses TRBV28 and TRBJ2-7, with D possibly matching TRBD1 (5 bases). Sequences were obtained from PBMCs or T cells enriched from blood (not recorded which). This sequence was found in a middle-aged woman who had recovered from COVID-19. The CDR3 spells CASSPHRNQGQYF. DNA of the CDR3: TGTGCCAGCAGTCCTCACCGGAACCAGGGGCAGTACTTC.